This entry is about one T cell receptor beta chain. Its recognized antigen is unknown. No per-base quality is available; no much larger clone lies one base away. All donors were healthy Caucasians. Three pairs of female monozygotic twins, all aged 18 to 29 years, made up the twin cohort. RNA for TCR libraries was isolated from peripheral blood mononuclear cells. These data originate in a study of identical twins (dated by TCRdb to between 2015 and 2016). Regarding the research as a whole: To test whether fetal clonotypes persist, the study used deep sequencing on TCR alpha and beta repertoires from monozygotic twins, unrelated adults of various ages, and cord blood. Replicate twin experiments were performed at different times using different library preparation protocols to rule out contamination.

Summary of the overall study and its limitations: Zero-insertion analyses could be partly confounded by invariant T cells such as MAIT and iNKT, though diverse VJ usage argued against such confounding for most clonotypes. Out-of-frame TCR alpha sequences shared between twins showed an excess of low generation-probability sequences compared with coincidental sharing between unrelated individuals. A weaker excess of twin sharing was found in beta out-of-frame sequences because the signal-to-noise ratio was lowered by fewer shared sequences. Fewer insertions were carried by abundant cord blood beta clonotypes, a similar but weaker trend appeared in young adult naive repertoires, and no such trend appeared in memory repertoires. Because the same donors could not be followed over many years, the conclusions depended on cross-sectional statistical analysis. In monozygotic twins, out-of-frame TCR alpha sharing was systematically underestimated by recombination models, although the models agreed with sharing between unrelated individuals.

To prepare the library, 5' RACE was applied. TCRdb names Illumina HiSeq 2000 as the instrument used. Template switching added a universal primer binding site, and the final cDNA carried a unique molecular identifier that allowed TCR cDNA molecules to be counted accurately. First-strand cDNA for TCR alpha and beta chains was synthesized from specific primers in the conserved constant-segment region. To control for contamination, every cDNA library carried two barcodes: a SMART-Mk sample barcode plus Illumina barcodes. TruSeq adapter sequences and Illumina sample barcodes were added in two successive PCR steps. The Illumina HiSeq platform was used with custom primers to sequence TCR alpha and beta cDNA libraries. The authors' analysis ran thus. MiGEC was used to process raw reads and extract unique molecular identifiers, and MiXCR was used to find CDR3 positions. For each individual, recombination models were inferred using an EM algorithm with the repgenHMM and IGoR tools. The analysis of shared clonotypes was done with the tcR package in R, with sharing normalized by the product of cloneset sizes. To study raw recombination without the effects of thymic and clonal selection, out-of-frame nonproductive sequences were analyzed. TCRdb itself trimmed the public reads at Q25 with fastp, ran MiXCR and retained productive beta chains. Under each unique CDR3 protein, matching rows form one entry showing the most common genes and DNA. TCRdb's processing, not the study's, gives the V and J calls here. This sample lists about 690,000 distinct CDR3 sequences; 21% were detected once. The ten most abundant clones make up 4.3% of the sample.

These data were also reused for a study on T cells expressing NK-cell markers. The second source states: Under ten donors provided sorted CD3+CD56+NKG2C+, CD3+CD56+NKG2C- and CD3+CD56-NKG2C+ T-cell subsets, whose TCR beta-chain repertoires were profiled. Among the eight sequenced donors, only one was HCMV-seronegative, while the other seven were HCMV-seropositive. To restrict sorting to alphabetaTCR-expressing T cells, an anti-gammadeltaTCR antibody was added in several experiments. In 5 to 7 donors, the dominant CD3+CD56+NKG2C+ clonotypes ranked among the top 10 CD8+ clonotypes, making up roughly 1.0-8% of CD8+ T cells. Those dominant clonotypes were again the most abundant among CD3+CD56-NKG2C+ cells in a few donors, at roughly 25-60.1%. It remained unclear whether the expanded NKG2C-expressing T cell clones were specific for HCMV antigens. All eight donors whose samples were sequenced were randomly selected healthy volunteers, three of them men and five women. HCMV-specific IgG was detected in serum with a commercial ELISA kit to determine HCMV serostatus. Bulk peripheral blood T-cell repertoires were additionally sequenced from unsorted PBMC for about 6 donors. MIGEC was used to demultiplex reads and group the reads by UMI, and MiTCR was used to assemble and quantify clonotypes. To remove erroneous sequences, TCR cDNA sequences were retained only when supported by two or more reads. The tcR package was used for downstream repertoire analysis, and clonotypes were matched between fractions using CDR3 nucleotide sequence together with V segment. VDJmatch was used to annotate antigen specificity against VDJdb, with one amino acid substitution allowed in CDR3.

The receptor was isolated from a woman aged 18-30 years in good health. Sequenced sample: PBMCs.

CDR3 protein: CASRAGQTEQFF. The DNA reads as follows: TGTGCCAGCAGGGCTGGACAGACTGAGCAGTTCTTC. The chain links TRBV12-3 or TRBV12-4 with TRBJ2-1; TRBD1 is a weak D gene call, 6 bases matching. The CDR3 runs 12 amino acids, cysteine and phenylalanine included. Of all the DNA, just the CDR3 is kept, 36 bases in frame from base 1. A distance of 12 bases separates the germline ends of V and J, which lose 6 bases and 9 bases respectively.